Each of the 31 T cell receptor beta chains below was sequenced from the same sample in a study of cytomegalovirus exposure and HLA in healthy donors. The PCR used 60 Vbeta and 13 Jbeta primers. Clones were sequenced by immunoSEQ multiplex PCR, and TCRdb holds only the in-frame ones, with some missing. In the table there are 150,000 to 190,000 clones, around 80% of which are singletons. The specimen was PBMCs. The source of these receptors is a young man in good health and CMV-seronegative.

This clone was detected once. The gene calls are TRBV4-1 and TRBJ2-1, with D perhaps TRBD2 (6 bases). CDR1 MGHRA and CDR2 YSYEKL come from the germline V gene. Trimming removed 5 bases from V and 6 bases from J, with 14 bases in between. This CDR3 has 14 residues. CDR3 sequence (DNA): TGCGCCAGCAGCAGACGCGGGGACGGCAATGAGCAGTTCTTC. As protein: CASSRRGDGNEQFF.

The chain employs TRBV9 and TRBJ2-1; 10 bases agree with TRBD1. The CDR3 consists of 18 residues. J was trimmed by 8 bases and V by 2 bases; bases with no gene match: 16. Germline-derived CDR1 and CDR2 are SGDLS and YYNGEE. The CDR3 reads CASSVPAHSRDRGYEQFF. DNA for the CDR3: TGTGCCAGCAGCGTCCCCGCCCACTCCCGGGACAGGGGTTATGAGCAGTTCTTC.

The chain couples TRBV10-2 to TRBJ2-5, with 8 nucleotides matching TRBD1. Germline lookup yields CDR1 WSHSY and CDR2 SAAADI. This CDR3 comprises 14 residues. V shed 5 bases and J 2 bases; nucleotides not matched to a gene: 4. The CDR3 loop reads CASSRQGWQETQYF. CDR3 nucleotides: TGCGCCAGCAGTAGACAGGGGTGGCAAGAGACCCAGTACTTC.

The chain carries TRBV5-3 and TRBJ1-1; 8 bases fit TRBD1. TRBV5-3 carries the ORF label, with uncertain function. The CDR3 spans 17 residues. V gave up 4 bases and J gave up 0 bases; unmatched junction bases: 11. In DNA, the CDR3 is TGTGCCAGAAGCCCACCTCGACAGGGGCAAGTGAACACTGAAGCTTTCTTT. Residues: CARSPPRQGQVNTEAFF.

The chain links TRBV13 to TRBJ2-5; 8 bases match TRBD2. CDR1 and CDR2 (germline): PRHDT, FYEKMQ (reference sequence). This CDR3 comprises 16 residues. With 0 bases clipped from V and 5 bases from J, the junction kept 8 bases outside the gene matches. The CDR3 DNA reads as TGTGCCAGCAGCTTAGGCCTCCTATCGGGAGGGGAGACCCAGTACTTC. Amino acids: CASSLGLLSGGETQYF. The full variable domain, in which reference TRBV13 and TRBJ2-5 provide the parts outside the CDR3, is AAGVIQSPRHLIKEKRETATLKCYPIPRHDTVYWYQQGPGQDPQFLISFYEKMQSDKGSIPDRFSAQQFSDYHSELNMSSLELGDSALYFCASSLGLLSGGETQYFGPGTRLLVL.

The CDR3 sequence is CASSLSGRGPYEQYF. As DNA, the CDR3 is TGTGCCAGCAGTTTATCGGGCAGGGGCCCCTACGAGCAGTACTTC. This rearrangement joins TRBV27 to TRBJ2-7; D is perhaps TRBD1 (6 bases). Germline-derived CDR1 and CDR2 are MNHEY and SMNVEV (reference sequence). The germline V and J ends were trimmed by 0 bases and 2 bases, with 11 bases remaining between them. The CDR3 contains 15 residues.

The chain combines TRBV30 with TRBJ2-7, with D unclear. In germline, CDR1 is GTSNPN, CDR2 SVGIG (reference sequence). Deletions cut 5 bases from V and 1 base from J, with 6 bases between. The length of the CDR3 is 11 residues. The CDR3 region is CAWVRSYEQYF. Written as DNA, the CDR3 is TGTGCCTGGGTTCGGTCCTACGAGCAGTACTTC. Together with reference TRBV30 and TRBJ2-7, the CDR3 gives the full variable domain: SQTIHQWPATLVQPVGSPLSLECTVEGTSNPNLYWYRQAAGRGLQLLFYSVGIGQISSEVPQNLSASRPQDRQFILSSKKLLLSDSGFYLCAWVRSYEQYFGPGTRLTVT.

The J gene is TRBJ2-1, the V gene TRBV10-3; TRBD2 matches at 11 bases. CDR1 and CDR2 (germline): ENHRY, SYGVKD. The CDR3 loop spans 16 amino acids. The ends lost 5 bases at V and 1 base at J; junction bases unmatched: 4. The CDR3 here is CAISISGRASYNEQFF. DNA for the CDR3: TGTGCCATCAGTATTAGCGGGAGGGCATCCTACAATGAGCAGTTCTTC.

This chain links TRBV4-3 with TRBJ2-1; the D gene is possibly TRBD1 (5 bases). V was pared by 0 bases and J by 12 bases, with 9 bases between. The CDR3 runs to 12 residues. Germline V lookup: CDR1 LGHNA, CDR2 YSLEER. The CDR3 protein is CASSQDQGGQFF. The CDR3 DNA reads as TGCGCCAGCAGCCAAGACCAGGGTGGGCAGTTCTTC.

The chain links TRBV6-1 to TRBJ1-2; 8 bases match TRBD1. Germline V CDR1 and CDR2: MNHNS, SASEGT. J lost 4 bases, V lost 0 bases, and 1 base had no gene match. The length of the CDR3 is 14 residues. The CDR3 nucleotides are TGTGCCAGCAGTGAAGCCGGACAGGGCTATGGCTACACCTTC. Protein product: CASSEAGQGYGYTF.

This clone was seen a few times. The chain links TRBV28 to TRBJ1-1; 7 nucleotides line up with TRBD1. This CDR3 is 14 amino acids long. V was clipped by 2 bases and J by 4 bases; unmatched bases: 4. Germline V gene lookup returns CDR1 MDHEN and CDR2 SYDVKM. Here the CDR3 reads CASSLSRDSTEAFF. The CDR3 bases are TGTGCCAGCAGTTTAAGTAGGGACAGCACTGAAGCTTTCTTT.

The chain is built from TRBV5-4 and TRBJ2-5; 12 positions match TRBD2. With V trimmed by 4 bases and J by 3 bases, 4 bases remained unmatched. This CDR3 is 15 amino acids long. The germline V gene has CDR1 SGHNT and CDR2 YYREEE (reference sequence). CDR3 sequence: CASSLTSGREETQYF. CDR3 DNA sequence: TGTGCCAGCAGCCTGACTAGCGGGAGAGAAGAGACCCAGTACTTC.

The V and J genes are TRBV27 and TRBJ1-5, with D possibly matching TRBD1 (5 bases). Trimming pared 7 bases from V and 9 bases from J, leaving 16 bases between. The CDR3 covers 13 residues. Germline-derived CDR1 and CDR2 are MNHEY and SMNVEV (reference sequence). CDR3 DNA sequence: TGTGCCAGCACCCCAAAGTGGGGCTCGCCCCAGCATTTT. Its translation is CASTPKWGSPQHF.

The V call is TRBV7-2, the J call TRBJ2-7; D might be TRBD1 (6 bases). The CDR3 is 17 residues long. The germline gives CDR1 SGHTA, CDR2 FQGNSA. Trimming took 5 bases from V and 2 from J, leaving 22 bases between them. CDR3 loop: CASSPQGGVGRPYEQYF. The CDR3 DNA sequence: TGTGCCAGCAGCCCCCAAGGGGGAGTAGGTCGTCCCTACGAGCAGTACTTC.

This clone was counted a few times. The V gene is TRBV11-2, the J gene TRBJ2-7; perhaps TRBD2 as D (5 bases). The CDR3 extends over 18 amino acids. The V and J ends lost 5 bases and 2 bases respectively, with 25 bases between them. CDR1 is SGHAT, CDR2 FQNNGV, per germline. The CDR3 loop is CASSPIGRAKGKPYEQYF. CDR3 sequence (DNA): TGTGCCAGCAGCCCTATTGGGCGGGCTAAGGGAAAGCCCTACGAGCAGTACTTC.

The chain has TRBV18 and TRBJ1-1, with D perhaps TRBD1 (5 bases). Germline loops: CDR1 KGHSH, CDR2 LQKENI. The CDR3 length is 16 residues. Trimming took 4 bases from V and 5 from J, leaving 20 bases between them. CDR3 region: CASSQNQDLGGTEAFF. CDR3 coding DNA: TGTGCCAGCTCACAGAATCAGGATTTGGGGGGTACTGAAGCTTTCTTT. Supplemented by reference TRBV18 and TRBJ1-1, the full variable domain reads NAGVMQNPRHLVRRRGQEARLRCSPMKGHSHVYWYRQLPEEGLKFMVYLQKENIIDESGMPKERFSAEFPKEGPSILRIQQVVRGDSAAYFCASSQNQDLGGTEAFFGQGTRLTVV.

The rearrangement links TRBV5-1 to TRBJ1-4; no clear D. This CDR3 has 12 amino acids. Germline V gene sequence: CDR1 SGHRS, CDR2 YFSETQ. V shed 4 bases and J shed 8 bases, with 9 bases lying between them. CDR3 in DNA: TGCGCCAGCAGCGGCGGGGAGGAAAAACTGTTTTTT. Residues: CASSGGEEKLFF.

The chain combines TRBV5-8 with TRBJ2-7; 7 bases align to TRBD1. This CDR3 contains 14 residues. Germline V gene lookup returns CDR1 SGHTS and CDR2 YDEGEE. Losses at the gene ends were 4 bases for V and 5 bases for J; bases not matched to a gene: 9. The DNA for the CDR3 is TGTGCCAGCAGCCTGGGACAGCCTTACGACGAGCAGTACTTC. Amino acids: CASSLGQPYDEQYF. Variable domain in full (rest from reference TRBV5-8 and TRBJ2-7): EAGVTQSPTHLIKTRGQQATLRCSPISGHTSVYWYQQALGLGLQFLLWYDEGEERNRGNFPPRFSGRQFPNYSSELNVNALELEDSALYLCASSLGQPYDEQYFGPGTRLTVT.

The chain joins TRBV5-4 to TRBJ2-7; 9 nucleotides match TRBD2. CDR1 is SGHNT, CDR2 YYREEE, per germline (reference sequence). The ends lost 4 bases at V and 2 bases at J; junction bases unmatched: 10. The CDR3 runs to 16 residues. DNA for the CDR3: TGTGCCAGCAGCCCCGGACGTGGCGGGAGGGCCTACGAGCAGTACTTC. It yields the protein CASSPGRGGRAYEQYF.

CDR3 protein: CAGSAGGLSFGQFF. CDR3 coding DNA: TGTGCCGGCTCAGCGGGAGGCCTCAGTTTTGGGCAGTTCTTC. The rearrangement joins TRBV5-4 to TRBJ2-1, with 9 positions matching TRBD2. Looked up from germline, CDR1 is SGHNT and CDR2 is YYREEE (reference sequence). The CDR3 is 14 amino acids. The J segment lost 12 bases and the V segment lost 10 bases, leaving 17 bases of the junction unmatched.

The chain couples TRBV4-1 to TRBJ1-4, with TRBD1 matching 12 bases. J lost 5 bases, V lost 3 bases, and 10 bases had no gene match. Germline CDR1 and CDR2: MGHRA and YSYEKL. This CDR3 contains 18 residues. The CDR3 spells CASSHPGTGGLGNEKLFF. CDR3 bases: TGCGCCAGCAGCCACCCGGGGACAGGGGGCCTCGGGAATGAAAAACTGTTTTTT.

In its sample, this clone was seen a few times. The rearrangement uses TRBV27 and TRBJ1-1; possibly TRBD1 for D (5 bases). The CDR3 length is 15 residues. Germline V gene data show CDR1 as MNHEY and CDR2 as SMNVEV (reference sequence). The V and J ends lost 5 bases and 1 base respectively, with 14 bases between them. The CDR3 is CASSPTLQGNTEAFF. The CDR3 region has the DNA TGTGCCAGCAGTCCAACGCTCCAGGGGAACACTGAAGCTTTCTTT.

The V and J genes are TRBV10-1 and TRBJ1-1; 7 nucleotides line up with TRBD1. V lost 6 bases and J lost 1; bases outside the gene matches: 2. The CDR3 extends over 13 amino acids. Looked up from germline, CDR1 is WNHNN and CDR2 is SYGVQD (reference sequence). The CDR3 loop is CASRRDRNTEAFF. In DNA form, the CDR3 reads TGCGCCAGCAGGAGGGACAGGAACACTGAAGCTTTCTTT.

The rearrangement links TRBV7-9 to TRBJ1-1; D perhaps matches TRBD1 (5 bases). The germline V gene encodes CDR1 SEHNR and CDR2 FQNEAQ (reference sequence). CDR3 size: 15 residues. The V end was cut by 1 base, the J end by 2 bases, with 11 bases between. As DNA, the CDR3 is TGTGCCAGCAGCTTAGTGGGGACTGCTAACACTGAAGCTTTCTTT. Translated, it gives CASSLVGTANTEAFF.

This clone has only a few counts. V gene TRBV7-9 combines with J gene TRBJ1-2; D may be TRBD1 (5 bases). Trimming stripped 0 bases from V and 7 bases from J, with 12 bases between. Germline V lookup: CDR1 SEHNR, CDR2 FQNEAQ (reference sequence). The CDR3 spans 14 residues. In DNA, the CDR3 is TGTGCCAGCAGCTTAGCGGCCCCGGGGGTTGGCTACACCTTC. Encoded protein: CASSLAAPGVGYTF.

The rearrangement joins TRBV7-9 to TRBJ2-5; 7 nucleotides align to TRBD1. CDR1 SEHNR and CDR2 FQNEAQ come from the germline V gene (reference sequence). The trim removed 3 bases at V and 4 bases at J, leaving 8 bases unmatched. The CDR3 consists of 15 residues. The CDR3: CASSLVPRDRETQYF. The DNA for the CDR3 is TGTGCCAGCAGCTTGGTACCCCGGGACAGAGAGACCCAGTACTTC.

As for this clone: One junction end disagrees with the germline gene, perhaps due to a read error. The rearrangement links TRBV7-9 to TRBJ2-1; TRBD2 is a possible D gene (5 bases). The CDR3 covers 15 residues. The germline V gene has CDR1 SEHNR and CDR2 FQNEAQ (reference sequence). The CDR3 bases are TGTTCCAGCAGCTTTGGGGAGTGGGGTAGGGATGAGCAGTTCTTC. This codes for CSSSFGEWGRDEQFF.

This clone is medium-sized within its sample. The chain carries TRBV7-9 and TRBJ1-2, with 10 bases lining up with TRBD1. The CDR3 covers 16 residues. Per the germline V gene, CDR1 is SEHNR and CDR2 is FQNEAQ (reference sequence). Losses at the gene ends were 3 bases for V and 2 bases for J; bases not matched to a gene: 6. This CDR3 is CASSFTLDRGNYGYTF. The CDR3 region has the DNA TGTGCCAGCAGCTTTACATTGGACAGGGGGAACTATGGCTACACCTTC.

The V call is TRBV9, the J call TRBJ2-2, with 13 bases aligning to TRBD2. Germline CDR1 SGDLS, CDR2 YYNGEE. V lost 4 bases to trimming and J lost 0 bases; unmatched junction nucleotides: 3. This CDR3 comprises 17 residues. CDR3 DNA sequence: TGTGCCAGCAGCTTCGGACTAGCGGGAGCGAACACCGGGGAGCTGTTTTTT. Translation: CASSFGLAGANTGELFF.

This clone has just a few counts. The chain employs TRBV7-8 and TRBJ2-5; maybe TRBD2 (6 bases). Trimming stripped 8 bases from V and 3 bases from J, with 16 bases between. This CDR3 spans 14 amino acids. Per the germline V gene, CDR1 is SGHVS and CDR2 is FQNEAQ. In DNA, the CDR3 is TGTGCCAGCGAAGAAAACGCGGGAAAAGAGACCCAGTACTTC. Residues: CASEENAGKETQYF.

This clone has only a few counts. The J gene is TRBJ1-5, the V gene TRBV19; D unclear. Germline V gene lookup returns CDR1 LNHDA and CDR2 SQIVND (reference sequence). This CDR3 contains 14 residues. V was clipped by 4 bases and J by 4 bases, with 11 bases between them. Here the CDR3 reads CASSTSGKNQPQHF. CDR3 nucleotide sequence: TGTGCCAGTAGTACTTCGGGGAAAAATCAGCCCCAGCATTTT.